This T cell receptor (beta chain) came from a study of blood T cell repertoires in COVID-19. For the study at large: Specimens from acute and convalescent COVID-19 originated in the United States, Italy and Spain. T cells, B-cell-depleted T cells, or PBMCs supplied cDNA or gDNA.

Germline V CDR1 and CDR2: MNHEY, SVGAGI. The V gene end was trimmed by 6 bases and the J gene end by 2 bases; junction bases not matched to a gene: 7. The CDR3 has 14 amino acids. In Seattle, patients joined the study during active infection and were tracked longitudinally. In the study's own analysis: Using reference gene primer amplification, nucleated cell counts were estimated. Here immunoSEQ multiplex PCR was the method, and the copy in TCRdb shows in-frame clones only, minus some. The D gene and trimming were derived from the DNA, and the V and J assignments and clone size from that table. The sample carries 190,000 or so clones, about 82% recorded once.

The chain links TRBV6-5 to TRBJ2-7; 7 bases map to TRBD1. The sequenced material came from peripheral blood. This sequence was found in a man aged 60 to 75 with COVID-19, enrolled during active disease. The DNA of the CDR3 is TGTGCCAGCAGCGCCTTGGACAGGACCTACGAGCAGTACTTC. This translates into CASSALDRTYEQYF.